Presented here are 21 T cell receptor beta chains from one specimen sequenced in a study of vaccination effects on CD4 cells after COVID-19. Antigen-specific CD4+ T cells expanded by the ViraFEST assay with viral peptide pools were then sequenced. Culturing for approximately 10 days preceded CD4+ T cell isolation. A PCR test confirmed that the person had SARS-CoV-2 infection between March and December 2020. Libraries were prepared by immunoSEQ multiplex PCR; TCRdb keeps only in-frame clonotypes and omits some of them. The profile shows about 22,000 clones, 75% to 85% of them singletons. Their target antigens are unknown. Sequenced material: CD4+ T cells from PBMCs cultured with a peptide pool, taken before COVID-19 vaccination. The receptors here all came from a human donor who had a prior SARS-CoV-2 infection.

V usage is TRBV13 and J usage is TRBJ2-3; perhaps TRBD2 as D (5 bases). This CDR3 spans 17 amino acids. Germline CDR1 reads PRHDT; CDR2 reads FYEKMQ (reference sequence). V gave up 6 bases and J gave up 0 bases, with 19 bases separating them. In DNA form, the CDR3 reads TGTGCCAGCAGTTTTCTACGCGCAGGAGGTAGCACAGATACGCAGTATTTT. Translated, it gives CASSFLRAGGSTDTQYF.

This clone showed up just once. The V and J genes are TRBV11-3 and TRBJ2-3, with 14 bases matching TRBD2. The CDR3 is 17 residues long. The J segment lost 2 bases and the V segment lost 1 base, leaving 2 bases of the junction unmatched. The V gene's germline CDR1 is SGHNT and CDR2 YENEEA. CDR3 DNA sequence: TGTGCCAGCAGCTTAGGACTAGCGGGAGGGGACACAGATACGCAGTATTTT. It codes for CASSLGLAGGDTDTQYF.

V gene TRBV5-4 combines with J gene TRBJ2-7; 7 bases fit TRBD1. This CDR3 has 15 amino acids. Germline values: CDR1 SGHNT, CDR2 YYREEE (reference sequence). V lost 0 bases, J lost 1 base, and 4 bases stayed unmatched. CDR3 sequence: CASSLVGTVSYEQYF. As DNA, the CDR3 is TGTGCCAGCAGCTTGGTGGGGACAGTTTCCTACGAGCAGTACTTC.

There are a few counts of this clone. The chain carries TRBV7-9 and TRBJ1-1, with D uncertain. CDR3 length: 14 residues. Germline CDR1 is SEHNR and CDR2 is FQNEAQ (reference sequence). V gave up 6 bases and J gave up 6 bases, with 17 bases separating them. CDR3 nucleotide sequence: TGTGCCAGCAGTTCACGAGCGGACGGCCCTGAAGCTTTCTTT. Amino acids: CASSSRADGPEAFF.

This clone is a singleton in its sample. The rearrangement links TRBV3-1 (or the pseudogene TRBV3-2) to TRBJ2-5, with 12 nucleotides matching TRBD2. This CDR3 region has 16 residues. The ends lost 4 bases at V and 3 bases at J; junction bases unmatched: 6. From germline, CDR1 is LGHDT and CDR2 YNNKEL (reference sequence). The CDR3 sequence is CASSLRLAGEKETQYF. The CDR3 region has the DNA TGTGCCAGCAGCCTTCGACTAGCGGGAGAGAAAGAGACCCAGTACTTC.

This clone turned up a few times. The chain links TRBV7-2 to TRBJ2-2; 12 bases align to TRBD2. This CDR3 comprises 17 residues. V was clipped by 4 bases and J by 4 bases; unmatched bases: 7. The germline CDR1 and CDR2 sequences are SGHTA and FQGNSA. This CDR3 is CASSSPSGRAGTGELFF. The CDR3 DNA sequence: TGTGCCAGCAGCTCGCCTAGCGGGAGGGCCGGCACCGGGGAGCTGTTTTTT. Drawing the rest from reference TRBV7-2 and TRBJ2-2, the complete variable domain is GAGVSQSPSNKVTEKGKDVELRCDPISGHTALYWYRQSLGQGLEFLIYFQGNSAPDKSGLPSDRFSAERTGGSVSTLTIQRTQQEDSAVYLCASSSPSGRAGTGELFFGEGSRLTVL.

This clone appeared a single time. The chain uses TRBV6-2 or TRBV6-3 and TRBJ1-1, with unresolved D. This CDR3 is 13 amino acids long. The ends were cut back, 2 bases at V and 3 bases at J, with 7 bases in the middle. CDR1 and CDR2 (germline): MNHEY, SVGEGT. DNA for the CDR3: TGTGCCAGCAGTTACGTCATGGACACTGAAGCTTTCTTT. As protein: CASSYVMDTEAFF.

The chain employs TRBV11-3 and TRBJ2-7, with a possible D match to TRBD2 (6 bases). CDR1 and CDR2 (germline): SGHNT, YENEEA. Trimming took off 2 bases at V and 4 bases at J, with 15 bases between the two ends. CDR3 size: 15 residues. The CDR3 coding sequence is TGTGCCAGCAGCTTACGGGGTCGGGAGATTTACGAGCAGTACTTC. Translation gives CASSLRGREIYEQYF. Using reference TRBV11-3 and TRBJ2-7 for the parts outside the CDR3, the full variable domain is EAGVVQSPRYKIIEKKQPVAFWCNPISGHNTLYWYLQNLGQGPELLIRYENEEAVDDSQLPKDRFSAERLKGVDSTLKIQPAELGDSAVYLCASSLRGREIYEQYFGPGTRLTVT.

The chain is built from TRBV6-5 and TRBJ1-2; D gene ambiguous. CDR1 MNHEY and CDR2 SVGAGI come from the germline V gene. There are 13 residues in the CDR3. Trimming shortened V by 2 bases and J by 7 bases, and 11 bases separated the two germline ends. The CDR3 coding sequence is TGTGCCAGCAGTTACAATCAAGGGCTTGGCTACACCTTC. This translates into CASSYNQGLGYTF.

The chain uses TRBV9 and TRBJ1-2; perhaps TRBD1 as D (5 bases). The CDR3 consists of 15 residues. The V end was cut by 2 bases, the J end by 3 bases, with 14 bases between. Per germline, CDR1 SGDLS and CDR2 YYNGEE. The CDR3 DNA reads TGTGCCAGCAGCGTCCACAGGATACCAGACTATGGCTACACCTTC. Protein sequence: CASSVHRIPDYGYTF.

This sequence joins TRBV6-5 and TRBJ1-5; unclear D gene. This CDR3 is built from 15 residues. Looked up from germline, CDR1 is MNHEY and CDR2 is SVGAGI. V was pared by 5 bases and J by 0 bases, with 11 bases between. CDR3 region: CASSPGLYSNQPQHF. The CDR3, as DNA: TGTGCCAGCAGTCCCGGACTGTATAGCAATCAGCCCCAGCATTTT.

This chain connects TRBV5-4 to TRBJ2-3; D perhaps matches TRBD1 (5 bases). Between the trimmed V and J ends, which lost 0 bases and 0 bases, there was a span of 8 bases. Germline V gene data show CDR1 as SGHNT and CDR2 as YYREEE (reference sequence). This CDR3 spans 15 amino acids. DNA of the CDR3: TGTGCCAGCAGCTTGGGGACACCTAGCACAGATACGCAGTATTTT. It yields the protein CASSLGTPSTDTQYF.

The rearrangement joins TRBV3-1 (or the pseudogene TRBV3-2) to TRBJ2-7; D is undetermined. The CDR3 totals 14 residues. V lost 2 bases, J lost 0 bases, and 8 bases lay in between. Germline CDR1 is LGHDT and CDR2 is YNNKEL (reference sequence). CDR3 loop: CASSQFINSYEQYF. The DNA for the CDR3 is TGTGCCAGCAGCCAATTCATCAACTCCTACGAGCAGTACTTC.

The V and J genes are TRBV4-2 and TRBJ2-5, with 12 bases matching TRBD2. The junction had 9 bases not matched to a gene; V was cut back by 0 bases and J by 4 bases. CDR3 length: 18 residues. CDR1 LGHNA and CDR2 YNFKEQ come from the germline V gene. CDR3 DNA sequence: TGTGCCAGCAGCCAAGATCCTAGCGGGGGGGCGGGAGGAGAGACCCAGTACTTC. Its protein product is CASSQDPSGGAGGETQYF.

The V gene is TRBV27, the J gene TRBJ1-6; D ambiguous. Germline CDR1 MNHEY, CDR2 SMNVEV (reference sequence). This CDR3 contains 13 residues. V dropped 7 bases and J dropped 8 bases, with 12 bases sitting between them. DNA of the CDR3: TGTGCCAGCACCCAAACTGGAGATTCACCCCTCCACTTT. This encodes CASTQTGDSPLHF.

The rearrangement uses TRBV7-3 and TRBJ1-1; no clear D gene. Trimming cost V 2 bases and J 1 base, with 5 bases left between them. CDR1 and CDR2 from the germline V gene are SGHTA and FQGTGA. This CDR3 spans 13 amino acids. CDR3 nucleotides: TGTGCCAGCAGCTTACGGGGGAACACTGAAGCTTTCTTT. This translates into CASSLRGNTEAFF.

The chain is built from TRBV7-3 and TRBJ2-3, with 10 positions matching TRBD2. V was pared by 5 bases and J by 1 base, with 3 bases of the junction left unmatched. Germline lookup yields CDR1 SGHTA and CDR2 FQGTGA. This CDR3 has 15 residues. CDR3: CASSVAGGGTDTQYF. CDR3 nucleotides: TGTGCCAGCAGCGTAGCGGGAGGAGGCACAGATACGCAGTATTTT.

This chain joins TRBV6-5 and TRBJ2-3, with 9 positions matching TRBD2. The V segment lost 7 bases and the J segment 1 base; nucleotides outside the gene matches: 3. This CDR3 contains 14 residues. The germline gives CDR1 MNHEY, CDR2 SVGAGI. The CDR3 sequence is CASNQRGGTDTQYF. In DNA, the CDR3 is TGTGCCAGCAACCAGCGGGGGGGCACAGATACGCAGTATTTT.

This sequence joins TRBV3-1 (or the pseudogene TRBV3-2) and TRBJ2-7; D gene ambiguous. V dropped 2 bases and J dropped 2 bases, with 10 bases sitting between them. Germline-derived CDR1 and CDR2 are LGHDT and YNNKEL (reference sequence). CDR3 length: 14 amino acids. The CDR3 coding sequence is TGTGCCAGCAGCCAAAGAGCCGTGGCCTACGAGCAGTACTTC. Its protein is CASSQRAVAYEQYF.

The chain recombines TRBV19 with TRBJ2-7; D may match TRBD1 or TRBD2 (5 bases each). The length of the CDR3 is 16 residues. Between the trimmed V and J ends, which lost 5 bases and 0 bases, there was a span of 17 bases. Germline V gene sequence: CDR1 LNHDA, CDR2 SQIVND (reference sequence). CDR3 bases: TGTGCCAGTAGTCCCCAGGAGGCAGGGAGCTCCTACGAGCAGTACTTC. It is translated as CASSPQEAGSSYEQYF.

The chain recombines TRBV4-1 with TRBJ1-2; 7 bases map to TRBD1. The V and J ends lost 4 bases and 2 bases, in that order; junction bases with no gene match: 10. The CDR3 length is 16 residues. CDR1 is MGHRA and CDR2 is YSYEKL in the germline V gene. The DNA for the CDR3 is TGCGCCAGCAGCCGTTCGCGACAGGGAGGGAACTATGGCTACACCTTC. It specifies CASSRSRQGGNYGYTF.